A selection of T cell receptor beta chains follows, all from one sample in a study of a mutant IDH1 vaccine in newly diagnosed glioma. Antigens for these TCRs are unknown. This table comes from immunoSEQ multiplex PCR, and its TCRdb copy is limited to in-frame clones, with some not included. The sample has about 23,000 clones, 84% seen once. The sample consisted of PBMCs, taken from a glioma patient whose treatment included an IDH1 peptide vaccine. All receptors derive from a man aged 40-55 years with glioma. CDR3s leave out the opening cysteine and the closing phenylalanine or tryptophan. Only part of the rows carry a size: once, few, many, or a class if the clone is expanded.

j_gene | abundance | v_gene | CDR3aa
TRBJ1-4 | . | TRBV28 | ASRGEQSQHEKLF
TRBJ2-1 | once | TRBV9 | ASSLRGDRQVRNEQF
TRBJ2-4 | . | TRBV10-3 | AISEGRASWGNIQY
TRBJ2-3 | . | TRBV5-1 | ASRLSPAMRTDTQY
TRBJ2-3 | . | TRBV5-8 | ASSWTSGSGADTQY
TRBJ1-5 | . | TRBV27 | ASSSQEGRQPQH
TRBJ2-7 | . | TRBV6-5 | ASSYGYSAYEQY
TRBJ2-7 | . | TRBV6-5 | ASSTTVFSYEQY
TRBJ1-5 | few | TRBV5-6 | ASSLGRAYSNQPQH
TRBJ2-3 | once | TRBV6-5 | ASSSPGGRAVTQY
TRBJ2-3 | . | TRBV4-2 | ASTPREFRTDTQY
TRBJ2-7 | . | TRBV2 | ASRRDRRTAYEQY
TRBJ2-7 | . | TRBV11-2 | ASSLLDLGQGEQY
TRBJ2-7 | . | TRBV15 | ATSREEAGAPYEQY
TRBJ2-5 | . | TRBV5-4 | ASRTAGGPWETQY
TRBJ1-2 | . | TRBV6-6 | ASSSLSRANYGYT
TRBJ2-7 | . | TRBV4-1 | ASSVRISEYEQY
TRBJ2-2 | . | TRBV23-1 | ASSPGLAGGTGELF